The rows below give T cell receptor beta chains drawn from one sample of a study of CD8+ T cells in alopecia areata. The table came from immunoSEQ multiplex PCR; TCRdb's copy has only in-frame clones and leaves some out. The sample gives around 150,000 clones, about two thirds of which show up once; around 0.91% is in the top ten. The sample consisted of CD4+ T cells sorted from blood, taken at week 4, from a patient treated with tofacitinib. Receptor source: a human donor with alopecia areata. Both conserved end residues are part of each CDR3. Each record gives: V gene, J gene, CDR3 protein.

TRBV12-5	TRBJ1-4	CASGLAPGQSGEKLFF
TRBV29-1	TRBJ2-1	CSAVGLLSYNEQFF
TRBV29-1	TRBJ2-1	CSGWRGGKGEQFF
TRBV25-1	TRBJ2-7	CASSRGQYEQYF
TRBV11-2	TRBJ2-3	CASSLIGLAALGTQYF
TRBV25-1	TRBJ1-1	CASSEMGRGGTEAFF
TRBV29-1	TRBJ1-2	CSVGGAGVHNYGYTF
TRBV6-5	TRBJ2-5	CATKLMGGAQETQYF
TRBV19	TRBJ1-6	CASKVRGNSPLHF
TRBV5-1	TRBJ2-7	CASSPAGQGAYEQYF
TRBV9	TRBJ2-7	CASSVGVSPLGEQYF
TRBV5-1	TRBJ2-7	CASSLAPTGRGYEQYF
TRBV7-2	TRBJ1-5	CASSPGSNQPQHF
TRBV7-6	TRBJ2-7	CASSLAPGTYEQYF
TRBV29-1	TRBJ2-1	CSAARGLGNEQFF
TRBV5-1	TRBJ2-5	CASSLIGQGLETQYF
TRBV4-2	TRBJ1-1	CASSQDRFEAFF
TRBV15	TRBJ1-1	CATSRGGRGKAEAFF
TRBV4-2	TRBJ1-1	CASSQAVADTEAFF
TRBV19	TRBJ2-3	CASKPTSGGMRDTQYF
TRBV7-2	TRBJ2-7	CASSEQGQREKQYF
TRBV30	TRBJ2-6	CAWSFASGANVLTF
TRBV5-1	TRBJ2-1	CASSLAESSYNEQFF
TRBV5-4	TRBJ1-2	CASSRTGEGYTF
TRBV10-2	TRBJ1-2	CASSESGRSYGYTF
TRBV2	TRBJ2-5	CASTRQQQETQYF
TRBV25-1	TRBJ2-5	CASSEGGAGETQYF
TRBV29-1	TRBJ1-1	CSARVAGDTEAFF
TRBV18	TRBJ2-6	CASSPWTGSGANVLTF
TRBV6-5	TRBJ2-6	CASSYSKGANVLTF
TRBV29-1	TRBJ2-1	CSVEGTGGWNEQFF
TRBV18	TRBJ2-1	CASSPGVPSYNEQFF
TRBV7-8	TRBJ1-1	CASSLGVFILNTEAFF
TRBV30	TRBJ1-5	CAWSVGSLRNQPQHF
TRBV30	TRBJ2-1	CAWRFPGLLPRSSYNEQFF
TRBV2	TRBJ2-5	CASSESGQGARKTQYF
TRBV11-2	TRBJ2-7	CASSFGTGGSHEQYF
TRBV30	TRBJ1-2	CAWSAGGNYGYTF